These 27 T cell receptor beta chains were all obtained from the same sample, sequenced in a study of molecular identifiers for immune sequencing clone quantification. TCRdb used MiXCR to reprocess the PCR reads, holding one entry per CDR3 protein. The data show hundreds of thousands of distinct CDR3 sequences, 25% seen once. Sequenced material: naive CD8+ T cells from blood, with Jurkat cell RNA spiked in. Regarding subset: FACS-sorted CD8+CD4-CCR7+CD45RA+ naive T cells. The receptors shown here come from a human donor in good health. Some libraries in this study had Jurkat cell RNA spiked in.

This clonotype was counted once. The genes are TRBV6-1 and TRBJ2-7; possible D gene TRBD2, 5 bases. The ends were cut back, 3 bases at V and 3 bases at J, with 9 bases in the middle. The CDR3 extends over 13 amino acids. CDR1 and CDR2 (germline): MNHNS, SASEGT. In DNA form, the CDR3 reads TGTGCCAGCAGTGACTCCGCGGGCTACGAGCAGTACTTC. Protein sequence: CASSDSAGYEQYF.

This clonotype was seen more than once but under ten times. This sequence joins TRBV3-1 and TRBJ2-7; the match to TRBD2 covers 8 bases. V shed 1 base and J 5 bases; nucleotides not matched to a gene: 7. Germline CDR1 reads LGHDT; CDR2 reads YNNKEL (reference sequence). The CDR3 is 15 residues long. DNA for the CDR3: TGTGCCAGCAGCCAAGGGCTAGCGGGCCTGGACGAGCAGTACTTC. It is translated as CASSQGLAGLDEQYF.

At least ten counts were recorded for this clonotype. The rearrangement joins TRBV27 to TRBJ2-3; weak D call: TRBD1 (6 bases). Germline assignment: CDR1 MNHEY and CDR2 SMNVEV (reference sequence). The CDR3 has 15 residues. Trimming removed 0 bases from V and 3 bases from J, with 10 bases in between. The DNA of the CDR3 is TGTGCCAGCAGTTTATCCAGGGGAGTGACAGATACGCAGTATTTT. It codes for CASSLSRGVTDTQYF.

Comments on this clonotype: A much more abundant neighbour one base away suggests this may be a read error. Here the CDR3 omits its conserved ending phenylalanine or tryptophan, so a read error is the likely source. This chain joins TRBV30 and TRBJ1-1; no clear D. The germline CDR1 and CDR2 sequences are GTSNPN and SVGIG (reference sequence). Between the trimmed V and J ends, which lost 0 bases and 8 bases, there was a span of 7 bases. The CDR3 is 11 residues long. CDR3 residues: CAWSVHREAFL. CDR3 bases: TGTGCCTGGAGTGTACATCGGGAAGCTTTCCTT.

This clonotype has at least ten counts. The chain has TRBV14 and TRBJ2-3, with 8 positions matching TRBD2. Losses at the gene ends were 0 bases for V and 0 bases for J; bases not matched to a gene: 14. The CDR3 spans 20 residues. Per germline, CDR1 SGHDN and CDR2 FVKESK. The chain's CDR3 is CASSQDFGAGELTSTDTQYF. CDR3 nucleotide sequence: TGTGCCAGCAGCCAAGATTTCGGAGCGGGGGAACTTACTAGCACAGATACGCAGTATTTT.

The chain uses TRBV27 and TRBJ2-7; perhaps TRBD2 as D (6 bases). The V gene lost 8 bases and the J gene lost 2 bases, with 13 bases spanning the gap. The CDR3 runs to 13 residues. Germline V gene sequence: CDR1 MNHEY, CDR2 SMNVEV (reference sequence). The CDR3 here is CASAPGVAYEQYF. The CDR3 DNA follows: TGTGCCAGCGCCCCGGGGGTTGCCTACGAGCAGTACTTC.

Remarks on this clonotype: One base away lies a much larger clone, so this may be a sequencing read error. The rearrangement uses TRBV25-1 and TRBJ2-7; D remains ambiguous. The CDR3 contains 12 residues. Germline-derived CDR1 and CDR2 are MGHDK and SYGVNS. V gave up 5 bases and J gave up 4 bases, with 9 bases separating them. The CDR3: CASSLGMYEQYF. The CDR3 nucleotides read TGTGCCAGCAGTTTGGGGATGTACGAGCAGTACTTC.

The table lists this clonotype with many counts. The CDR3 here is CASFGEGVDTQYF. CDR3 sequence (DNA): TGCGCCAGCTTCGGTGAGGGGGTAGATACGCAGTATTTT. The J gene is TRBJ2-3, the V gene TRBV5-1; tentative D call: TRBD1 (6 bases). From germline, CDR1 is SGHRS and CDR2 YFSETQ. CDR3 length: 13 residues. V was pared by 7 bases and J by 5 bases, with 14 bases between.

In this sample, this clonotype turned up many times. The chain couples TRBV7-8 to TRBJ2-3; D perhaps matches TRBD1 (5 bases). V gave up 7 bases and J gave up 6 bases, with 17 bases separating them. The length of the CDR3 is 14 residues. Germline assignment: CDR1 SGHVS and CDR2 FQNEAQ. The CDR3 loop reads CASKTAWKEDTQYF. CDR3 DNA sequence: TGTGCCAGCAAGACAGCTTGGAAAGAGGATACGCAGTATTTT.

The genes are TRBV7-9 and TRBJ1-1, with a possible D match to TRBD1 (6 bases). Per germline, CDR1 SEHNR and CDR2 FQNEAQ (reference sequence). Trimming shortened V by 5 bases and J by 3 bases, and 16 bases separated the two germline ends. The CDR3 has 15 residues. CDR3 amino acids: CASSLTGGGYTEAFF. The DNA of the CDR3 is TGTGCCAGCAGCCTCACCGGAGGGGGATACACTGAAGCTTTCTTT.

This clonotype was seen many times. As DNA, the CDR3 is TGTGCCAGCGGCCACCCAGGGGACTTCAGCACAGATACGCAGTATTTT. Amino acids: CASGHPGDFSTDTQYF. The V and J genes are TRBV2 and TRBJ2-3; tentatively, D is TRBD1 or TRBD2 (6 bases each). From germline, CDR1 is SNHLY and CDR2 FYNNEI. This CDR3 comprises 16 residues. V was shortened by 8 bases and J by 0 bases, with 18 bases between the two germline ends.

This clonotype has a count of ten or more. V gene TRBV6-1 combines with J gene TRBJ1-5; D is unclear. Trimming cost V 6 bases and J 5 bases, with 11 bases left between them. The CDR3 is made up of 13 amino acids. The germline V gene encodes CDR1 MNHNS and CDR2 SASEGT. CDR3 DNA sequence: TGTGCCAGCAGCTCCGCCCGCTATCAGCCCCAGCATTTT. It encodes CASSSARYQPQHF.

This clonotype appeared many times. The chain combines TRBV5-1 with TRBJ2-5; 7 nucleotides match TRBD1. The CDR3 is 14 amino acids. Germline V gene data show CDR1 as SGHRS and CDR2 as YFSETQ. Trimming at V came to 3 bases and at J to 5 bases, leaving 7 bases not matched to a gene. The CDR3 bases are TGCGCCAGCAGCTCAAGGGGGCGCGGGGAGACCCAGTACTTC. Translated: CASSSRGRGETQYF.

This clonotype was found many times. The CDR3 region has the DNA TGCAGCGTTGTCCCCAGGGGCGAGAACACCGGGGAGCTGTTTTTT. Residues: CSVVPRGENTGELFF. The chain uses TRBV29-1 and TRBJ2-2; weak D call: TRBD1 (6 bases). Trimming removed 4 bases at V and 1 base at J, with 13 bases between. The CDR3 length is 15 residues. Germline V gene sequence: CDR1 SQVTM, CDR2 ANQGSEA.

This clonotype was detected only a few times. The chain uses TRBV19 and TRBJ2-1; 7 nucleotides agree with TRBD1. The CDR3 extends over 14 amino acids. CDR1 LNHDA and CDR2 SQIVND come from the germline V gene (reference sequence). V shed 3 bases, J shed 6 bases, and the junction held 5 bases outside the gene matches. Here the CDR3 DNA reads TGTGCCAGTAGTATGACAGGGATGGTCAATGAGCAGTTCTTC. The encoded protein is CASSMTGMVNEQFF.

This clonotype has ten or more counts. The chain recombines TRBV11-2 with TRBJ2-1, with unresolved D. CDR3 length: 12 amino acids. V was shortened by 3 bases and J by 4 bases, with 4 bases between the two germline ends. Germline lookup yields CDR1 SGHAT and CDR2 FQNNGV. CDR3 residues: CASSFLYNEQFF. The DNA for the CDR3 is TGTGCCAGCAGCTTCCTATACAATGAGCAGTTCTTC.

Details on this clonotype: A much larger clone differs by one base, so this may be a read error. This chain connects TRBV12-3 or TRBV12-4 to TRBJ2-3; D may be TRBD1 (6 bases). The CDR3 runs 15 residues. Trimming took off 6 bases at V and 1 base at J, with 14 bases between the two ends. DNA of the CDR3: TGTGCCAGCAGCCACAGGGTTGCAGGCACAGATACGCAGTATTTT. Translation: CASSHRVAGTDTQYF.

Many counts were recorded for this clonotype. The gene calls are TRBV4-1 and TRBJ2-2, with D possibly being TRBD1 (6 bases). This CDR3 comprises 16 residues. Germline CDR1 is MGHRA and CDR2 is YSYEKL. Trimming pared 4 bases from V and 3 bases from J, leaving 15 bases between. CDR3 sequence (DNA): TGCGCCAGCAGCCCAAATGGGGGCGGCTACACCGGGGAGCTGTTTTTT. It encodes CASSPNGGGYTGELFF.

This clonotype was observed at least ten times. The rearrangement links TRBV21-1 to TRBJ2-5; the table's D call, TRBD1, was not checked against the DNA. TRBV21-1 is a pseudogene locus. The CDR3 spans 14 residues. The CDR3 coding sequence is TGTGCCAGCAGCAAACCACAGGGCCGAGAGACCCAGTACTTC. This encodes CASSKPQGRETQYF.

This clonotype has ten or more counts. This chain uses TRBV2 with TRBJ2-7, with 10 positions matching TRBD1. The length of the CDR3 is 13 residues. Looked up from germline, CDR1 is SNHLY and CDR2 is FYNNEI. Losses at the gene ends were 9 bases for V and 4 bases for J; bases not matched to a gene: 6. CDR3 coding DNA: TGTGCCAGTTCCGGGACAGGGGATTACGAGCAGTACTTC. Translating gives CASSGTGDYEQYF.

In its sample, this clonotype was seen a few times. V gene TRBV10-3 combines with J gene TRBJ2-3; D might be TRBD2 (6 bases). Trimming took off 8 bases at V and 2 bases at J, with 20 bases between the two ends. The germline gives CDR1 ENHRY, CDR2 SYGVKD. The CDR3 spans 16 residues. In nucleotides, the CDR3 is TGTGCCATCTCTACTTCCCATAGCGGCGACACAGATACGCAGTATTTT. Its protein is CAISTSHSGDTDTQYF.

This clonotype was seen only a few times. J is TRBJ2-7 and V is TRBV19; 7 nucleotides line up with TRBD1. V lost 3 bases, J lost 5 bases, and 7 bases stayed unmatched. CDR3 length: 14 amino acids. Per the germline V gene, CDR1 is LNHDA and CDR2 is SQIVND (reference sequence). The CDR3 here is CASSIDRELDEQYF. CDR3 coding DNA: TGTGCCAGTAGTATCGACAGGGAATTAGACGAGCAGTACTTC.

This clonotype was seen many times. The gene calls are TRBV7-8 and TRBJ2-6, with D perhaps matching TRBD1 or TRBD2 (6 bases each). The CDR3 runs 19 residues. The V end was cut by 2 bases, the J end by 0 bases, with 17 bases between. Germline values: CDR1 SGHVS, CDR2 FQNEAQ. The CDR3 sequence is CASSLLPGAGYSGANVLTF. The DNA of the CDR3 is TGTGCCAGCAGCTTACTACCGGGGGCTGGATACTCTGGGGCCAACGTCCTGACTTTC.

This clonotype was detected only once. This may stem from a read error, because a much larger clone lies one nucleotide away. This chain links TRBV12-3 or TRBV12-4 with TRBJ1-5; D may be TRBD1 (6 bases). V dropped 4 bases and J dropped 1 base, with 14 bases sitting between them. The CDR3 totals 16 residues. CDR3 protein: CASSWAQGRSNQPQHF. In nucleotides, the CDR3 is TGTGCCAGCAGTTGGGCCCAGGGGAGGAGCAATCAGCCCCAGCATTTT.

In this sample, this clonotype turned up many times. J is TRBJ2-3 and V is TRBV28; D gene ambiguous. Deletions cut 3 bases from V and 4 bases from J, with 5 bases between. CDR3 size: 12 residues. Germline CDR1 MDHEN, CDR2 SYDVKM. The CDR3 loop is CASSFLADTQYF. The CDR3 DNA reads TGTGCCAGCAGTTTTTTAGCAGATACGCAGTATTTT.

This clonotype showed up just a few times. The CDR3, as DNA: TGTGCCAGCAGCTTTACTAGCTCCCACTACGAGCAGTACTTC. Amino acid sequence: CASSFTSSHYEQYF. This chain uses TRBV7-9 with TRBJ2-7; D may be TRBD2 (6 bases). Germline lookup yields CDR1 SEHNR and CDR2 FQNEAQ (reference sequence). Between the trimmed V and J ends, which lost 3 bases and 3 bases, there was a span of 12 bases. This CDR3 comprises 14 residues.

Notes on this clonotype: This CDR3 fails to terminate in the conserved phenylalanine or tryptophan, so it likely reflects a read error. The chain uses TRBV20-1 and TRBJ2-5; 9 bases agree with TRBD2. Unmatched junction bases numbered 3, after V lost 2 bases and J lost 2 bases. The germline V gene has CDR1 DFQATT and CDR2 SNEGSKA (reference sequence). This CDR3 region has 14 residues. The CDR3 DNA sequence: TGCAGTGCTAGAACAGGACTAGCGCAAGAGACCCAGTACCTC. Translated, it gives CSARTGLAQETQYL.